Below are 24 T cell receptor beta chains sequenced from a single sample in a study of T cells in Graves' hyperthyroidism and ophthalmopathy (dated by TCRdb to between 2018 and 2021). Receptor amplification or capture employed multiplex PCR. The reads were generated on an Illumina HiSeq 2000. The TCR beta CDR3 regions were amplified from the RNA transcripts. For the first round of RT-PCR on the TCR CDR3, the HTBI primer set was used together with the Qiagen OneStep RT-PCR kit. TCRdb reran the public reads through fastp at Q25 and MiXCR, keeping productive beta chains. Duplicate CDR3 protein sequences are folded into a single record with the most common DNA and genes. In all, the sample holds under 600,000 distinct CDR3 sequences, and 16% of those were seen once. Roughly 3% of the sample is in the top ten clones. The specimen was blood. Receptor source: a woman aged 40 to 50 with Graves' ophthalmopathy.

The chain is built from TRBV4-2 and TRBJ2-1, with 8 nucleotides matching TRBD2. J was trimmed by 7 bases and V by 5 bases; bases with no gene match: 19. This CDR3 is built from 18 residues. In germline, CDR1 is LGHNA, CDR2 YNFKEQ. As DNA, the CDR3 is TGTGCCAGCAGCTCGCTTGGTAGCGGGAAGGGTTCGGGAAATGAGCAGTTCTTC. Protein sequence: CASSSLGSGKGSGNEQFF.

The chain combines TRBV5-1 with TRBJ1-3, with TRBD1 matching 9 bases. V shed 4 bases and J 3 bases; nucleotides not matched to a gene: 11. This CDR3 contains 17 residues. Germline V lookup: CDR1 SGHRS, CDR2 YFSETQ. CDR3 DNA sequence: TGCGCCAGCAGCCCATCTGCGGGACAGGGAGGTGGAAACACCATATATTTT. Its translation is CASSPSAGQGGGNTIYF.

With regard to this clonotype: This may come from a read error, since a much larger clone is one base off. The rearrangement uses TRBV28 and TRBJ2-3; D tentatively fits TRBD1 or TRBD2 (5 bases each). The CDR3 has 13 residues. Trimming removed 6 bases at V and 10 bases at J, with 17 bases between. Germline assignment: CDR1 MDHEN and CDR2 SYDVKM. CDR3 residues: CASSPGPQGAQYF. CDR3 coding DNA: TGTGCCAGCAGCCCTGGCCCCCAGGGAGCGCAGTATTTT.

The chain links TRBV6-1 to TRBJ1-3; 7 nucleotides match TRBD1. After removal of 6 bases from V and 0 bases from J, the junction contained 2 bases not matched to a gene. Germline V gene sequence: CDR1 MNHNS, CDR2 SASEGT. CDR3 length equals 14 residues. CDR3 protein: CASSDRDSGNTIYF. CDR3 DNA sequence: TGTGCCAGCAGCGACAGGGACTCTGGAAACACCATATATTTT.

CDR3 in amino acids: CASSSLIEAFF. DNA for the CDR3: TGTGCCAGCAGTTCCCTCATTGAAGCTTTCTTT. The V gene is TRBV6-5, the J gene TRBJ1-1; D not certain. Trimming pared 4 bases from V and 7 bases from J, leaving 7 bases between. Per the germline V gene, CDR1 is MNHEY and CDR2 is SVGAGI. CDR3 length equals 11 residues.

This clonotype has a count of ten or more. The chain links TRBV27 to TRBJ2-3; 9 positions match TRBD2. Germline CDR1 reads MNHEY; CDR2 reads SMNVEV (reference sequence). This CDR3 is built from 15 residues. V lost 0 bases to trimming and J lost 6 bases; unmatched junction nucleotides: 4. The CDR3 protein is CASSLSSGSPDTQYF. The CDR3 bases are TGTGCCAGCAGTTTATCTAGCGGGAGCCCCGATACGCAGTATTTT.

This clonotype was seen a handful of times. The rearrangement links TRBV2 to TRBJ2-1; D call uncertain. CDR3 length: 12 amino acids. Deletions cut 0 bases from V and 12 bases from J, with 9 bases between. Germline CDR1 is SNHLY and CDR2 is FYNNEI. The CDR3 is CASSEALLGQFF. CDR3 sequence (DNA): TGTGCCAGCAGTGAAGCGCTTCTGGGGCAGTTCTTC.

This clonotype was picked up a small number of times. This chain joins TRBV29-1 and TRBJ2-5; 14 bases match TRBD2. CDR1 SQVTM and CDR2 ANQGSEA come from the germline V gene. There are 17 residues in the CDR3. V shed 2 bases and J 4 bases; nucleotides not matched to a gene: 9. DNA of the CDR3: TGCAGCGTTGAACTCGGGGAGGGACTAGCGGGAGTAGAGACCCAGTACTTC. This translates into CSVELGEGLAGVETQYF.

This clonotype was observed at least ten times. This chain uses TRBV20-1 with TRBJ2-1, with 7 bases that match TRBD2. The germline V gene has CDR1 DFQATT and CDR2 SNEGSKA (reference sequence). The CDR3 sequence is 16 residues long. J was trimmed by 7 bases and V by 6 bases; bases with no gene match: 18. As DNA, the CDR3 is TGCAGTGCCCTCATGTTGCTGGCGGGGGAGGTTAATGAGCAGTTCTTC. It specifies CSALMLLAGEVNEQFF.

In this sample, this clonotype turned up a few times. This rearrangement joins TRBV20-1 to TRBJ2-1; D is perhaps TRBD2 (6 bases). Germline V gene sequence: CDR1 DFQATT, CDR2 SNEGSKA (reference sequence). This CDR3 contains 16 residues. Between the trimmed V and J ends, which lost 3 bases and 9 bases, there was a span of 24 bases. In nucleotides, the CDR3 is TGCAGTGCTAGCAACCTAGCTAGCGCCGAGGGCGGTGAGCAGTTCTTC. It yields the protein CSASNLASAEGGEQFF.

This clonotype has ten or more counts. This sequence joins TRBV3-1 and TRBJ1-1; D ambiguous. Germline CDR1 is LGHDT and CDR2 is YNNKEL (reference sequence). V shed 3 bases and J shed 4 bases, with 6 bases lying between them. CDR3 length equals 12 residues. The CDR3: CASSHGPTEAFF. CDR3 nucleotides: TGTGCCAGCAGCCATGGTCCCACTGAAGCTTTCTTT.

The DNA of the CDR3 is TGTGCCAGCAGTTCCTCCGGGACAGGGGCGCAGGAAAAACTGTTTTTT. Translating gives CASSSSGTGAQEKLFF. The V gene is TRBV28, the J gene TRBJ1-4; TRBD1 agrees at 10 bases. Germline V gene sequence: CDR1 MDHEN, CDR2 SYDVKM. V was clipped by 4 bases and J by 8 bases; unmatched bases: 10. The CDR3 totals 16 residues. The variable domain in full, with the rest retrieved from reference TRBV28 and TRBJ1-4, is DVKVTQSSRYLVKRTGEKVFLECVQDMDHENMFWYRQDPGLGLRLIYFSYDVKMKEKGDIPEGYSVSREKKERFSLILESASTNQTSMYLCASSSSGTGAQEKLFFGSGTQLSVL.

CDR3 region: CASSRLQGPNTEAFF. In DNA form, the CDR3 reads TGTGCCAGTAGTAGACTCCAGGGACCGAACACTGAAGCTTTCTTT. V gene TRBV19 combines with J gene TRBJ1-1, with D possibly being TRBD1 (5 bases). Trimming cost V 4 bases and J 1 base, with 13 bases left between them. The CDR3 consists of 15 residues. The germline V gene has CDR1 LNHDA and CDR2 SQIVND (reference sequence).

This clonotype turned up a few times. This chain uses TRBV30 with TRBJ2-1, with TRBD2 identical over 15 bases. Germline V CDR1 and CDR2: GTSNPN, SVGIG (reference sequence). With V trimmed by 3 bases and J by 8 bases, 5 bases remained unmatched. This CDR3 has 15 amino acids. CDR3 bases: TGTGCCTGGAGACGAGGACTAGCGGGAGGGGATGAGCAGTTCTTC. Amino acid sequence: CAWRRGLAGGDEQFF.

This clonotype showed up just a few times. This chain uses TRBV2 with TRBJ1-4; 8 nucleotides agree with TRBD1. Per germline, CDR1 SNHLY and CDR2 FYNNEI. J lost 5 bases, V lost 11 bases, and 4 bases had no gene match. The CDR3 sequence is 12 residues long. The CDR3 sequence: CAGGDRNEKLFF. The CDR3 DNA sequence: TGTGCCGGGGGGGACAGGAATGAAAAACTGTTTTTT. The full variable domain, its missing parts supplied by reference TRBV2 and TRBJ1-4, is EPEVTQTPSHQVTQMGQEVILRCVPISNHLYFYWYRQILGQKVEFLVSFYNNEISEKSEIFDDQFSVERPDGSNFTLKIRSTKLEDSAMYFCAGGDRNEKLFFGSGTQLSVL.

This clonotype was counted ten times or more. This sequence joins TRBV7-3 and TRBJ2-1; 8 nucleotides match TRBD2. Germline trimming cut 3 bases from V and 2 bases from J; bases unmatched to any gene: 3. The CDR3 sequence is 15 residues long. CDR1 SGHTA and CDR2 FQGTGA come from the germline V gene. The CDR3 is CASSFGGATYNEQFF. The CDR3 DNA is TGTGCCAGCAGCTTCGGGGGGGCAACCTACAATGAGCAGTTCTTC.

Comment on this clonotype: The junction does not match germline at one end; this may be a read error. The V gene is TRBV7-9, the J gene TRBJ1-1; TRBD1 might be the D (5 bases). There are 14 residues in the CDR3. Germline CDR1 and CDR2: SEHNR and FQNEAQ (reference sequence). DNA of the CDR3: TGTGCCAGCAGCTTTGGGGGTTATGACACTGAGGCTTTCTTT. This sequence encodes CASSFGGYDTEAFF.

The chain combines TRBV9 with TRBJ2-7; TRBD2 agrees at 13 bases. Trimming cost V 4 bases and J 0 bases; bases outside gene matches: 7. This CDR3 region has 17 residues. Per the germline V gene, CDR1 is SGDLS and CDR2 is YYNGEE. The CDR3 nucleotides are TGTGCCAGCAGCCCGGGACTAGCGGGATCGAGCTCCTACGAGCAGTACTTC. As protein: CASSPGLAGSSSYEQYF.

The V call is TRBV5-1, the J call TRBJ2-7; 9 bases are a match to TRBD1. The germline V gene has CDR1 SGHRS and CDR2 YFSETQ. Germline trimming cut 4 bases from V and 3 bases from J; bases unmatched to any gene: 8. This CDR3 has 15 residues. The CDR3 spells CASSQGTGKSYEQYF. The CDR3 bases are TGCGCCAGCAGCCAGGGGACAGGGAAGAGCTACGAGCAGTACTTC.

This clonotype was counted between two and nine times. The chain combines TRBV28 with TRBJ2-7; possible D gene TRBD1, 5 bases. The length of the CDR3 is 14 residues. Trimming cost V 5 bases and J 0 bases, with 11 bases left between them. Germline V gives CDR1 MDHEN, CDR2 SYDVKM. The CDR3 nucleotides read TGTGCCAGCAGTGACCAGGGAATCTCCTACGAGCAGTACTTC. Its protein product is CASSDQGISYEQYF. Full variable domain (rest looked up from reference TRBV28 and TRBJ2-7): DVKVTQSSRYLVKRTGEKVFLECVQDMDHENMFWYRQDPGLGLRLIYFSYDVKMKEKGDIPEGYSVSREKKERFSLILESASTNQTSMYLCASSDQGISYEQYFGPGTRLTVT.

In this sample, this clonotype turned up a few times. The CDR3 sequence: CASSFIGGRHEQYF. CDR3 sequence (DNA): TGTGCCAGCAGTTTTATTGGGGGTAGGCACGAGCAGTACTTC. The chain links TRBV27 to TRBJ2-7; the D gene could be TRBD1 or TRBD2 (5 bases each). CDR3 length equals 14 residues. Trimming took 3 bases from V and 5 from J, leaving 14 bases between them. Per germline, CDR1 MNHEY and CDR2 SMNVEV (reference sequence).

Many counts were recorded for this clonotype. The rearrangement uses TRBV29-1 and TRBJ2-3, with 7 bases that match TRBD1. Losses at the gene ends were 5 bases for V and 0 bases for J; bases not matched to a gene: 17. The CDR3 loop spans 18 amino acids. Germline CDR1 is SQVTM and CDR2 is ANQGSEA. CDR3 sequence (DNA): TGCAGCGTTCCGAAGGGGACAGAGGATCGCGGGAGCACAGATACGCAGTATTTT. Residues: CSVPKGTEDRGSTDTQYF.

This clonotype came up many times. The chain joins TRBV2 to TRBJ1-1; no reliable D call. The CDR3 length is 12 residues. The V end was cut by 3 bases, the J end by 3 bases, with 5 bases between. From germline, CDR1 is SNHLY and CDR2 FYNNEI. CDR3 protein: CASSESDTEAFF. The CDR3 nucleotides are TGTGCCAGCAGTGAGTCAGACACTGAAGCTTTCTTT.

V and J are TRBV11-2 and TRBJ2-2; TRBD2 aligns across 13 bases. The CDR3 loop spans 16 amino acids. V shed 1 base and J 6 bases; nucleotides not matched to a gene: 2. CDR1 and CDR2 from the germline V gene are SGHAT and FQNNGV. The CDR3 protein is CASSLGTSGSAGELFF. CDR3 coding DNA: TGTGCCAGCAGCTTAGGGACTAGCGGGAGTGCCGGGGAGCTGTTTTTT.